The 21 T cell receptor beta chains given below trace back to one sample, sequenced in a study of blood T cells in healthy people across ages. Together with a sample-barcoded 5' primer, a J-beta primer mix was included in a second PCR lasting roughly 6 to 12 cycles. One entry per CDR3 protein results from TCRdb running MiXCR on the 5' RACE reads. The repertoire has approximately 690,000 distinct CDR3 sequences, roughly two fifths of them found once; the top ten carry about 32%. The source material was blood. The receptors originated from a man at least 80 years old in good health.

This sequence joins TRBV20-1 and TRBJ1-6, with 9 nucleotides matching TRBD1. Germline V gene sequence: CDR1 DFQATT, CDR2 SNEGSKA (reference sequence). The junction had 8 bases not matched to a gene; V was cut back by 3 bases and J by 8 bases. CDR3 length equals 15 residues. In nucleotides, the CDR3 is TGCAGTGCTAGCGTTGGACAGGGGAAAGATTCACCCCTCCACTTT. Amino acid sequence: CSASVGQGKDSPLHF.

This chain joins TRBV20-1 and TRBJ2-5; 10 bases agree with TRBD2. V shed 4 bases and J 4 bases; nucleotides not matched to a gene: 6. CDR3 length equals 14 residues. Germline loops: CDR1 DFQATT, CDR2 SNEGSKA (reference sequence). Here the CDR3 DNA reads TGCAGTGCTAAGCTAGCGGGAGTTTTAGAGACCCAGTACTTC. As protein: CSAKLAGVLETQYF.

The chain has TRBV6-2 or TRBV6-3 and TRBJ2-5, with 9 positions matching TRBD1. With 5 bases clipped from V and 5 bases from J, the junction kept 9 bases outside the gene matches. This CDR3 has 15 amino acids. Germline CDR1 and CDR2: MNHEY and SVGEGT. CDR3 in amino acids: CASSRRQGVRETQYF. The CDR3 DNA follows: TGTGCCAGCAGTCGCCGACAGGGGGTACGGGAGACCCAGTACTTC.

Details on this clonotype: Since a much larger clone is just one base distant, this may be a read error. V usage is TRBV12-3 or TRBV12-4 and J usage is TRBJ2-3; possible D gene TRBD2, 6 bases. The CDR3 covers 14 residues. Trimming cost V 6 bases and J 0 bases, with 10 bases left between them. As DNA, the CDR3 is TGTGCCAGCAGGCGCGGGACTAGCACAGATACGCAGTATTTT. Translating it yields CASRRGTSTDTQYF.

The V gene is TRBV4-2, the J gene TRBJ2-7; D possibly corresponds to TRBD1 (6 bases). The CDR3 runs 17 residues. Germline CDR1 is LGHNA and CDR2 is YNFKEQ. Trimming pared 3 bases from V and 0 bases from J, leaving 18 bases between. The CDR3 sequence is CASSQGLKGQHSYEQYF. DNA for the CDR3: TGTGCCAGCAGCCAGGGGCTAAAAGGACAGCACTCCTACGAGCAGTACTTC.

With regard to this clonotype: Mismatch with germline at one junction end may stem from a read error. The chain uses TRBV7-2 and TRBJ2-3, with 11 bases identical to TRBD2. Germline-derived CDR1 and CDR2 are SGHTA and FQGNSA. There are 17 residues in the CDR3. The CDR3 sequence is CASAIAGGPVATDKQYF. CDR3 nucleotide sequence: TGTGCCAGCGCGATAGCGGGAGGGCCCGTAGCCACAGATAAGCAGTATTTT.

Many counts were recorded for this clonotype. V and J are TRBV29-1 and TRBJ2-5; no definite D call. The CDR3 is 10 amino acids. CDR1 is SQVTM and CDR2 is ANQGSEA in the germline V gene. V dropped 2 bases and J dropped 5 bases, with 3 bases sitting between them. CDR3 sequence reads: CSVEFETQYF. CDR3 nucleotide sequence: TGCAGCGTTGAATTTGAGACCCAGTACTTC.

The chain couples TRBV5-1 to TRBJ2-3; D not certain. Between the trimmed V and J ends, which lost 4 bases and 2 bases, there was a span of 20 bases. CDR1 and CDR2 from the germline V gene are SGHRS and YFSETQ. This CDR3 has 17 residues. Here the CDR3 DNA reads TGCGCCAGCAGCCCAGATGGGCGGTACCTGATCACAGATACGCAGTATTTT. This translates into CASSPDGRYLITDTQYF.

The rearrangement joins TRBV7-3 to TRBJ2-1; 7 bases match TRBD2. This CDR3 is 13 amino acids long. V lost 5 bases, J lost 7 bases, and 5 bases stayed unmatched. Germline CDR1 SGHTA, CDR2 FQGTGA. CDR3 sequence reads: CASSPGTTNEQFF. The CDR3, as DNA: TGTGCCAGCAGCCCCGGGACTACGAATGAGCAGTTCTTC.

This chain uses TRBV7-2 with TRBJ2-4; unclear D gene. The J call may be in error: the DNA end matches TRBJ2-7 better. Germline V gives CDR1 SGHTA, CDR2 FQGNSA. The CDR3 sequence is 14 residues long. CDR3 nucleotide sequence: TGTGCCAGCAGCTTCACCGTCCAGGCCTACGAGCAGTACTTC. This codes for CASSFTVQAYEQYF.

The V gene is TRBV12-5, the J gene TRBJ2-7, with D possibly matching TRBD1 (6 bases). The J call may be mistaken, given a closer DNA end match to TRBJ2-4. The CDR3 runs 14 residues. Germline CDR1 LGHNT, CDR2 FRNRAP. Written as DNA, the CDR3 is TGTGCTAGTGGTTTGGTAACAGGGCCGGACATTCAGTACTTC. As protein: CASGLVTGPDIQYF.

The V gene is TRBV18, the J gene TRBJ1-1; the D gene is possibly TRBD1 (5 bases). Deletions cut 0 bases from V and 1 base from J, with 9 bases between. The CDR3 is 15 residues long. Germline V gene lookup returns CDR1 KGHSH and CDR2 LQKENI. For the CDR3, the DNA is TGTGCCAGCTCACCACCGACAGTGAGGAACACTGAAGCTTTCTTT. Its protein product is CASSPPTVRNTEAFF.

This chain links TRBV4-2 with TRBJ2-3; no firm D call. Germline CDR1 LGHNA, CDR2 YNFKEQ. The V end lost 1 base, the J end lost 2 bases, and 7 bases lay between the germline ends. The length of the CDR3 is 14 residues. The CDR3 region is CASSQGADTDTQYF. The CDR3 DNA sequence: TGTGCCAGCAGCCAAGGGGCGGACACAGATACGCAGTATTTT.

The chain combines TRBV20-1 with TRBJ2-1, with D maybe TRBD2 (6 bases). Per the germline V gene, CDR1 is DFQATT and CDR2 is SNEGSKA (reference sequence). Trimming cost V 6 bases and J 8 bases, with 20 bases left between them. CDR3 size: 14 residues. The CDR3 sequence is CSASRDLLADEQFF. CDR3 nucleotide sequence: TGCAGTGCCAGCCGGGACTTACTTGCTGATGAGCAGTTCTTC.

The CDR3 sequence: CASSDGWGGTDTQYF. In nucleotides, the CDR3 is TGTGCCAGCAGTGATGGGTGGGGGGGCACAGATACGCAGTATTTT. The chain combines TRBV6-1 with TRBJ2-3, with a possible D match to TRBD2 (6 bases). From germline, CDR1 is MNHNS and CDR2 SASEGT. V lost 3 bases and J lost 1, with 11 bases in between. The CDR3 extends over 15 amino acids.

The chain uses TRBV6-5 and TRBJ2-6, with TRBD1 matching over 10 bases. The junction had 12 bases not matched to a gene; V was cut back by 7 bases and J by 3 bases. The CDR3 extends over 18 amino acids. Germline V CDR1 and CDR2: MNHEY, SVGAGI. In DNA, the CDR3 is TGTGCCAGCACTTCAACCAGAGACAGGGGGCGTGGGGCCAACGTCCTGACTTTC. This sequence encodes CASTSTRDRGRGANVLTF.

Ten or more counts support this clonotype. The J gene is TRBJ2-1, the V gene TRBV7-9; TRBD2 matches at 15 bases. The CDR3 totals 16 residues. From germline, CDR1 is SEHNR and CDR2 FQNEAQ (reference sequence). Losses at the gene ends were 1 base for V and 8 bases for J; bases not matched to a gene: 3. The CDR3 sequence: CASSLGTSGGAHEQFF. Written as DNA, the CDR3 is TGTGCCAGCAGCTTAGGGACTAGCGGGGGGGCCCATGAGCAGTTCTTC.

The V gene is TRBV7-2, the J gene TRBJ2-7, with a tentative D call TRBD1 (6 bases). Germline V gene sequence: CDR1 SGHTA, CDR2 FQGNSA. V was pared by 2 bases and J by 2 bases, with 13 bases between. The CDR3 has 15 residues. CDR3 nucleotide sequence: TGTGCCAGCAGCTTAAGCCCGGGACAAGCCTACGAGCAGTACTTC. The encoded protein is CASSLSPGQAYEQYF.

There are a few counts of this clonotype. This sequence joins TRBV12-3 or TRBV12-4 and TRBJ2-2; D is undetermined. The CDR3 has 15 residues. Trimming took off 6 bases at V and 6 bases at J, with 17 bases between the two ends. Here the CDR3 DNA reads TGTGCCAGCAGCTGGGAATTTGGGGTCTCCGGGGAGCTGTTTTTT. It translates to CASSWEFGVSGELFF.

The rearrangement links TRBV9 to TRBJ1-4; D remains unclear. The ends were cut back, 0 bases at V and 5 bases at J, with 14 bases in the middle. Germline CDR1 and CDR2: SGDLS and YYNGEE. The CDR3 contains 16 residues. CDR3 loop: CASSVGLNQANEKLFF. As DNA, the CDR3 is TGTGCCAGCAGCGTAGGGCTCAATCAAGCAAATGAAAAACTGTTTTTT.

Worth noting for this clonotype: This may stem from a read error, because a much larger clone lies one nucleotide away. The chain uses TRBV5-5 and TRBJ1-1; TRBD1 aligns across 8 bases. Trimming at V came to 1 base and at J to 2 bases, leaving 7 bases not matched to a gene. The CDR3 runs to 16 residues. CDR1 SGHKS and CDR2 YYEKEE come from the germline V gene (reference sequence). For the CDR3, the DNA is TGTGCCAGCAGCTTGCTTGCAGGGGGCCCTAACACTGAAGCTTTCTTT. Translation gives CASSLLAGGPNTEAFF.